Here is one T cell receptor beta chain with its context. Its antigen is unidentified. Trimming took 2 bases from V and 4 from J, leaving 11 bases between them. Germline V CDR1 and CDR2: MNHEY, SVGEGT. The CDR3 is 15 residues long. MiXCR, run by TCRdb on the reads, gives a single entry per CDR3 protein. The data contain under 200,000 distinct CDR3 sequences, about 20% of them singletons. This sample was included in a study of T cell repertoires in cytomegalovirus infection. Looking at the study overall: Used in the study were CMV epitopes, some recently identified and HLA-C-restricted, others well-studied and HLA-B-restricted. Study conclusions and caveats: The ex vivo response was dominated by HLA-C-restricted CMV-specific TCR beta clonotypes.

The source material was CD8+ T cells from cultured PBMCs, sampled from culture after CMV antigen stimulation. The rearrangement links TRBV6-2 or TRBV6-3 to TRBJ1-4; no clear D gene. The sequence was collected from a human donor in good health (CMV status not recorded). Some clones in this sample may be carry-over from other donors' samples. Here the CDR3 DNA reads TGTGCCAGCAGTTACATGTCAGGAGTTAATGAAAAACTGTTTTTT. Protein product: CASSYMSGVNEKLFF.